The entry that follows covers one T cell receptor (beta chain) sequence. No antigen is known for it. No much larger clonotype is one base removed from it; base qualities were not supplied. The data were taken from a study of OX40 agonist ivuxolimab in advanced cancers. At the level of the whole study: Ivuxolimab was an agonistic, fully human IgG2 monoclonal antibody directed against OX40 (CD134), a costimulatory receptor. Intravenous ivuxolimab was administered to patients every 2 weeks at six dose levels: 0.01, 0.1, 0.3, 1.5, 3 and 10 mg/kg. Of the approximately 54 patients in dose escalation, some 20 had hepatocellular carcinoma, roughly 15 had melanoma, 9 had renal cell carcinoma and 9 had head and neck cancer. In the dose-escalation cohort, around four fifths of patients were male, and the mean age was 60 years with a range of roughly 20 to 80. Patients were allowed to have had prior anti-PD-1, anti-PD-L1 or anti-CTLA-4 therapy, and more than 30% of the dose-escalation patients had previously received checkpoint inhibitors. Three dose-escalation patients achieved partial responses, one with hepatocellular carcinoma and two with cutaneous melanoma. Peripheral TCRbeta sequencing was intended to test whether TCR sequence diversity was altered and clonal T-cell expansion was caused by ivuxolimab. The paper describes the monotherapy dose-escalation part (N ≈ 50 patients) of the phase I trial of ivuxolimab. Results and caveats for the whole study, not just this receptor: Low levels of normalized T-cell clonal expansion were also seen in some patients who did not respond. In the 0.1-3.0 mg/kg groups, partial responders were among the patients with the lowest normalized peripheral clonal expansion, particularly in CD8+ T cells. On average, CD8+ T cells showed more expanded clones than CD4+ T cells after ivuxolimab. At doses of 0.1 to 3.0 mg/kg, clonal expansion of both CD4+ and CD8+ T cells in blood was seen between baseline and week 6. The antigen specificity of the clonally expanded peripheral T cells was not determined.

The CDR3, cysteine through phenylalanine, is 13 amino acids long. The retained sequence is limited to the CDR3, 39 bases, with the frame set at the first base. Looking up the germline V gene (reference sequence) yields CDR1 LNHDA and CDR2 SQIVND. The junction shows trimming of 3 bases on V and 7 bases on J, plus 12 bases between the germline ends. For sequencing of the TCRbeta CDR3 region, genomic DNA was extracted from the sorted cells. The immunoSEQ Assay was used for sequencing of TCRbeta CDR3 regions. TCRdb took over this immuneACCESS table, retaining in-frame rearrangements with V and J assigned. Such tables are incomplete; in checked studies, under half of the missing clones stem from an unresolved V gene, and the remainder is unexplained. The sample table shows approximately 74,000 clones, and less than 95% are seen once. The ten largest clonotypes hold about 1.8% of the sample. Patients with a history of autoimmune disease or receiving systemic immunosuppression were excluded from the trial. Peripheral blood for TCR sequencing was collected from all dose cohorts at baseline, on cycle 4 day 1, and on cycle 7 day 1. The samples were drawn from a first-in-human, open-label, multicenter phase I dose-escalation trial of ivuxolimab. Adults with locally advanced or metastatic head and neck squamous cell, hepatocellular, melanoma or renal cell carcinoma were enrolled in the trial. Before TCR sequencing, CD4+ T cells and CD8+ T cells were sorted from peripheral blood as separate populations.

This receptor was identified in an adult with an advanced solid tumor such as melanoma, head and neck, liver or kidney cancer. The chain is made from TRBV19 and TRBJ1-2, with an unclear D gene assignment. The sequenced sample was CD4+ or CD8+ T cells sorted from blood, obtained in a trial of the OX40 agonist ivuxolimab. The DNA is as follows: TGTGCCAGTAGTATTCTAGGACGCCGTGGCTACACCTTC. It specifies CASSILGRRGYTF.